This T cell receptor (beta chain) appears in the sequencing data of a study of blood T cell repertoires in COVID-19. At the level of the study: COVID-19 samples from acute and convalescent phases originated in the United States, Italy and Spain. PBMCs, B-cell-depleted T cells, or T cells were the source of the cDNA or gDNA that made up the material.

In germline, CDR1 is SGDLS, CDR2 YYNGEE. The CDR3 loop spans 15 amino acids. The V gene end was trimmed by 0 bases and the J gene end by 3 bases; junction bases not matched to a gene: 2. Generated by immunoSEQ multiplex PCR, the TCRdb table keeps only in-frame clones and is missing some. Of fewer than 400,000 clones in the sample, roughly 88% are singletons; the top ten hold roughly 2%. The age range of participants was about 18 to 89 years, with residence in roughly 25 US areas. Cohorts were assigned according to the clinical history that participants reported. Specimen: PBMCs or T cells enriched from blood (not recorded which). This chain joins TRBV9 and TRBJ2-1; 8 bases are shared with TRBD2. The TCR sequence derives from a man in his thirties or forties who had recovered from COVID-19. CDR3 region: CASSVDSGVYNEQFF. CDR3 bases: TGTGCCAGCAGCGTAGATAGCGGGGTCTACAATGAGCAGTTCTTC. Drawing the rest from reference TRBV9 and TRBJ2-1, the complete variable domain is DSGVTQTPKHLITATGQRVTLRCSPRSGDLSVYWYQQSLDQGLQFLIQYYNGEERAKGNILERFSAQQFPDLHSELNLSSLELGDSALYFCASSVDSGVYNEQFFGPGTRLTVL.